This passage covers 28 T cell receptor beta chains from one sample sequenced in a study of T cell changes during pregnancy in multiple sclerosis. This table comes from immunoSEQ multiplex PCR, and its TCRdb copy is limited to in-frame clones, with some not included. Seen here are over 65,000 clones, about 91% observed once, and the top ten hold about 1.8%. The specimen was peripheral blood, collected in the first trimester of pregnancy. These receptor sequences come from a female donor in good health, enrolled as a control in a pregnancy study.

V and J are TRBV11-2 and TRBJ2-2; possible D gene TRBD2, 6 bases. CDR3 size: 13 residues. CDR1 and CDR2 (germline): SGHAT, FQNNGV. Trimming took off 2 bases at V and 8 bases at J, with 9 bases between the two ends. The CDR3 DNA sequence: TGTGCCAGCAGCTTAACCGGGGGAGGGGAGCTGTTTTTT. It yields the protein CASSLTGGGELFF.

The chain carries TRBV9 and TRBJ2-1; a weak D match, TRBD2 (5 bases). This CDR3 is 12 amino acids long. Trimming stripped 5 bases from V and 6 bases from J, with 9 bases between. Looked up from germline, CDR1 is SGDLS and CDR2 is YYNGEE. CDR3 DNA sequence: TGTGCCAGCAGTCTACGGGGCAATGAGCAGTTCTTC. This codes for CASSLRGNEQFF.

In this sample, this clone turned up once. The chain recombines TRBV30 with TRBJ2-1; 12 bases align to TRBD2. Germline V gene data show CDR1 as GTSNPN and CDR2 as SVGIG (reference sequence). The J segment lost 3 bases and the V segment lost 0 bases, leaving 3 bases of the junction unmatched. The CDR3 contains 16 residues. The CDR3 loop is CAWSVATSGGYNEQFF. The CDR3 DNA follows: TGTGCCTGGAGTGTAGCGACTAGCGGGGGCTACAATGAGCAGTTCTTC.

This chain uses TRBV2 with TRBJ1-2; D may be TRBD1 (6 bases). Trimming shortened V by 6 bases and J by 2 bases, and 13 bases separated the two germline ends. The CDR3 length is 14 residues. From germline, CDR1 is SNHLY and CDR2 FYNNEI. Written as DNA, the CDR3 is TGTGCCAGCAGGGGACAAAGAAGGAACTATGGCTACACCTTC. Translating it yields CASRGQRRNYGYTF.

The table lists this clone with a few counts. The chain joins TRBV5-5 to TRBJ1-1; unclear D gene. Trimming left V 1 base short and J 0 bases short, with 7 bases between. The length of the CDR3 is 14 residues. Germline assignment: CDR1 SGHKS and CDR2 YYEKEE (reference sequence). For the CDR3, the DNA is TGTGCCAGCAGCTTGATTCAGATGAACACTGAAGCTTTCTTT. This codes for CASSLIQMNTEAFF.

CDR3 sequence: CASSLTKNTEAFF. The CDR3 DNA is TGTGCCAGCAGCTTGACTAAGAACACTGAAGCTTTCTTT. This rearrangement joins TRBV11-3 to TRBJ1-1; the D is unclear. CDR3 size: 13 residues. Trimming took off 3 bases at V and 1 base at J, with 6 bases between the two ends. CDR1 is SGHNT, CDR2 YENEEA, per germline.

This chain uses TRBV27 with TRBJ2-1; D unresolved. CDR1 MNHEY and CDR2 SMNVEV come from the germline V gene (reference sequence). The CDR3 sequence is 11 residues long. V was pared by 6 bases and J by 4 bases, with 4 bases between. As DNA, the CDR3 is TGTGCCAGCAGGGAGTACAATGAGCAGTTCTTC. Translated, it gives CASREYNEQFF.

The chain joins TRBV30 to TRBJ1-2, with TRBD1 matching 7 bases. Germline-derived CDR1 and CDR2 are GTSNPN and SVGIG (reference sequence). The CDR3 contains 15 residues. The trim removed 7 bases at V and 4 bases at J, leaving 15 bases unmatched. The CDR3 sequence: CAFSGTATRGYGYTF. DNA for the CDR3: TGTGCCTTCTCCGGGACAGCGACTCGAGGCTATGGCTACACCTTC.

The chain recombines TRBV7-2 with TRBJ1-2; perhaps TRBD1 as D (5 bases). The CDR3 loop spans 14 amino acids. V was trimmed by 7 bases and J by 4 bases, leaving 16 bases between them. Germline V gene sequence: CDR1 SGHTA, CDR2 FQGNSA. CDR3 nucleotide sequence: TGTGCCAGCACTGGGAGGGGTCCCTTCTATGGCTACACCTTC. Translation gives CASTGRGPFYGYTF. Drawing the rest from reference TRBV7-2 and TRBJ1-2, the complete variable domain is GAGVSQSPSNKVTEKGKDVELRCDPISGHTALYWYRQSLGQGLEFLIYFQGNSAPDKSGLPSDRFSAERTGGSVSTLTIQRTQQEDSAVYLCASTGRGPFYGYTFGSGTRLTVV.

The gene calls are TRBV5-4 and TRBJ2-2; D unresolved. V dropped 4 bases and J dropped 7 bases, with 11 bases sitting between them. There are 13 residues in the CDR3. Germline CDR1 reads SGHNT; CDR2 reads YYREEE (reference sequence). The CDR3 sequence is CASSLREDGELFF. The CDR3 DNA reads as TGTGCCAGCAGCCTCCGCGAGGACGGGGAGCTGTTTTTT.

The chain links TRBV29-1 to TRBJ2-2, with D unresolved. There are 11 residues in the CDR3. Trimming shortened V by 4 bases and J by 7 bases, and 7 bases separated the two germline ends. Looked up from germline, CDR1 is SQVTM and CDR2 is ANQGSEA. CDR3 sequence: CSVGRVGELFF. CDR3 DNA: TGCAGCGTTGGTCGGGTCGGGGAGCTGTTTTTT.

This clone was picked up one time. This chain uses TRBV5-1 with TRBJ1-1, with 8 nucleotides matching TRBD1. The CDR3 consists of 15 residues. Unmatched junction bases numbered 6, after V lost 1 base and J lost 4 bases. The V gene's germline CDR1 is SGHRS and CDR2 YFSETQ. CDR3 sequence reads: CASSLSGGGGTEAFF. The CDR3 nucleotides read TGCGCCAGCAGCTTGTCAGGGGGCGGGGGCACTGAAGCTTTCTTT.

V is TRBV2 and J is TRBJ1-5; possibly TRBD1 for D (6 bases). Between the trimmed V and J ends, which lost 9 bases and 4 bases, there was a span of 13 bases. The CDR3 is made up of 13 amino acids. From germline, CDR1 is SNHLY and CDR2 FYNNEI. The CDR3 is CASQDRENQPQHF. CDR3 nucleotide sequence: TGTGCCAGTCAGGACAGAGAAAATCAGCCCCAGCATTTT.

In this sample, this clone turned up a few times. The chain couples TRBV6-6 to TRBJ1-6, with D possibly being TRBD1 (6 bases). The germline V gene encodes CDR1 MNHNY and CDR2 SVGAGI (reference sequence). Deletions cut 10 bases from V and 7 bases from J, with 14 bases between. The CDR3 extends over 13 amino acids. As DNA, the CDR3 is TGTGCCACCTCAGGGACATCAAATTCACCCCTCCACTTT. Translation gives CATSGTSNSPLHF.

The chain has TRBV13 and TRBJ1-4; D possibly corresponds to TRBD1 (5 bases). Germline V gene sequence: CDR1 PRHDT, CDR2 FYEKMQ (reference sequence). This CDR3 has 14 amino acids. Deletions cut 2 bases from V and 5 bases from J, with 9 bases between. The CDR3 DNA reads TGTGCCAGCAGCTTACGGCGGACAAATGAAAAACTGTTTTTT. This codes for CASSLRRTNEKLFF.

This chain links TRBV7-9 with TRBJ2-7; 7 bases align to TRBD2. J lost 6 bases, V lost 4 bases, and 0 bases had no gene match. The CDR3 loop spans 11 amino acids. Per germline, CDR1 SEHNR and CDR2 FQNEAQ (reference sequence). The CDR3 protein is CASSSGGEQYF. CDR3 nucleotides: TGTGCCAGCAGCTCGGGGGGCGAGCAGTACTTC.

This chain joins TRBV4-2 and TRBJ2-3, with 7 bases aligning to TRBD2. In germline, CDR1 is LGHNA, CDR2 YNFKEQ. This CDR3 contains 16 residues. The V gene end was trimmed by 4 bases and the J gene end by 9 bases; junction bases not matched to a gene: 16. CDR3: CASSPALADLGGTQYF. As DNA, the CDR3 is TGTGCCAGCAGCCCGGCCCTAGCGGACTTGGGGGGGACGCAGTATTTT.

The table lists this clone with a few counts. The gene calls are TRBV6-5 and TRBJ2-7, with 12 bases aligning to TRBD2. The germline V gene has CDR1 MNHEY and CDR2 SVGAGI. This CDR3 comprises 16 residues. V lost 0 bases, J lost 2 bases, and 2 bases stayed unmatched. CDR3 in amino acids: CASSYSWTSGAYEQYF. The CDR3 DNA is TGTGCCAGCAGTTACTCTTGGACTAGCGGGGCCTACGAGCAGTACTTC.

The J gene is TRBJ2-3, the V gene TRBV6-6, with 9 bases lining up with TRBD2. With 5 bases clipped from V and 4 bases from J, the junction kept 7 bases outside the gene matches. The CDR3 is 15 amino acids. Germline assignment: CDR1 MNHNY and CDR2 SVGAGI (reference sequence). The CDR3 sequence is CASSGRASGADTQYF. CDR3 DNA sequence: TGTGCCAGCAGTGGTAGGGCTAGCGGGGCAGATACGCAGTATTTT.

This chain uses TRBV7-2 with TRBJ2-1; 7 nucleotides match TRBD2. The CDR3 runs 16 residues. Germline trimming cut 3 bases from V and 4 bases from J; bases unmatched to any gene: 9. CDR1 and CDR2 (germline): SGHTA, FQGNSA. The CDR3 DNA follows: TGTGCCAGCAGCTTGGCCCCCAGCGGGGTTTACAATGAGCAGTTCTTC. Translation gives CASSLAPSGVYNEQFF.

The CDR3 bases are TGTGCCAGCAGCTTACAAAGGGACAGGGGTATTGAGCAGTTCTTC. It encodes CASSLQRDRGIEQFF. The chain couples TRBV11-2 to TRBJ2-1, with TRBD1 matching 10 bases. The V gene's germline CDR1 is SGHAT and CDR2 FQNNGV. This CDR3 contains 15 residues. The V and J ends lost 2 bases and 9 bases, in that order; junction bases with no gene match: 7. The whole variable domain, filled in from reference TRBV11-2 and TRBJ2-1, reads EAGVAQSPRYKIIEKRQSVAFWCNPISGHATLYWYQQILGQGPKLLIQFQNNGVVDDSQLPKDRFSAERLKGVDSTLKIQPAKLEDSAVYLCASSLQRDRGIEQFFGPGTRLTVL.

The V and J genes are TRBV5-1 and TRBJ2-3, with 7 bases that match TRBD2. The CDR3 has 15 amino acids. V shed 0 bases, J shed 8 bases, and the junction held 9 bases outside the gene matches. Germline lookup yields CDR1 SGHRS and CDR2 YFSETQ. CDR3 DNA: TGCGCCAGCAGCTTGGCCGGAAGCGGGGTGCGTACGCAGTATTTT. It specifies CASSLAGSGVRTQYF.

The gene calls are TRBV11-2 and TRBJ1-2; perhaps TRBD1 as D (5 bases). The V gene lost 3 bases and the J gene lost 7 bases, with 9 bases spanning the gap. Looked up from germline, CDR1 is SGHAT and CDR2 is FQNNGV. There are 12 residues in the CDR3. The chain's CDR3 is CASSLQGSGYTF. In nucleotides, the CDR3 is TGTGCCAGCAGCTTGCAGGGTTCTGGCTACACCTTC.

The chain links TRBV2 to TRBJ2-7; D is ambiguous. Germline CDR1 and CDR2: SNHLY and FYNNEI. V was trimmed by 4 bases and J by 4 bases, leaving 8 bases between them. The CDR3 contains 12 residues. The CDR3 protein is CASSATQYEQYF. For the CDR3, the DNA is TGTGCCAGCAGTGCTACGCAATACGAGCAGTACTTC.

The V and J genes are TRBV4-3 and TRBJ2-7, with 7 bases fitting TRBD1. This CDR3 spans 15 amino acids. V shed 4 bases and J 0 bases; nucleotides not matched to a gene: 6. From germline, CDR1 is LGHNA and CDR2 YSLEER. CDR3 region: CASSPGQVLSYEQYF. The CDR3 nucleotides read TGCGCCAGCAGCCCAGGACAGGTCCTCTCCTACGAGCAGTACTTC.

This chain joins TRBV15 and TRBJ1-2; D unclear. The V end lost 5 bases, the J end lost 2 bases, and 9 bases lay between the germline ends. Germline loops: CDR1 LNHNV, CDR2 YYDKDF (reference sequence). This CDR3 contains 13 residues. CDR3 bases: TGTGCCACCAGCTTCCCCGGGAACTATGGCTACACCTTC. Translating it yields CATSFPGNYGYTF.

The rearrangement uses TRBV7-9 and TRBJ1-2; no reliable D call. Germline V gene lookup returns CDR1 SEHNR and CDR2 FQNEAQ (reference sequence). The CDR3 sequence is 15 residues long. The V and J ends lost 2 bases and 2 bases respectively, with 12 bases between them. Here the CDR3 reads CASSLNSGLNYGYTF. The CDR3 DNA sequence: TGTGCCAGCAGCTTAAATTCGGGATTGAACTATGGCTACACCTTC.

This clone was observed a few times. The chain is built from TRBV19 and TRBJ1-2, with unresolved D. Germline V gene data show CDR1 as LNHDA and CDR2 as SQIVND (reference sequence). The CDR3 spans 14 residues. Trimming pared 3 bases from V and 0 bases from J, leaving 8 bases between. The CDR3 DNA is TGTGCCAGTAGTATGGGCCGAGCTAACTATGGCTACACCTTC. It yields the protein CASSMGRANYGYTF.